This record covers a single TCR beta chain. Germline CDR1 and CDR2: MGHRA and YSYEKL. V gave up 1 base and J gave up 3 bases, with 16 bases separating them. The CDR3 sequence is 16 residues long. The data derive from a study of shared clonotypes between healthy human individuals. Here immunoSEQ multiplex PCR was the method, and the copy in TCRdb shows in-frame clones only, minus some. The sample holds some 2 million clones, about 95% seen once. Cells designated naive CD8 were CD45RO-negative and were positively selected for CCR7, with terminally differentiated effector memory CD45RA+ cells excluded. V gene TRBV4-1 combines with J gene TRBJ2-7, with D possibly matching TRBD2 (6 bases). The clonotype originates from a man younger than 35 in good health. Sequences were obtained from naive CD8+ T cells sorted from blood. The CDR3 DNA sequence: TGCGCCAGCAGCCAAGCTGGAGGGCACCTCCTCTACGAGCAGTACTTC. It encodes CASSQAGGHLLYEQYF.